A selection of T cell receptor beta chains follows, all from one sample in a study of T-cell memory formation after mild COVID-19. MiXCR, run by TCRdb on the 5' RACE reads, gives a single entry per CDR3 protein. The data hold over 300,000 distinct CDR3 sequences, with 20% to 25% observed a single time. The specimen sequenced was PBMCs or a T cell subset sorted from them (not recorded which). The receptors shown here come from a man between 18 and 35 years old who had mild COVID-19 (a few samples of this study predate the infection). Cell type and time point are not known. The CDR3 runs from the conserved cysteine through the conserved F or W. A D gene is named only where the DNA matches it firmly. For some rows the clone size is stated as once, few or many, or as a class when expanded; others skip it.

NA	TRBJ1-1	NA	TRBV5-1	TGCGCCAGCAGCTGGGGGGAGTGGGGTGTCGCTGAAGCTTTCTTT	CASSWGEWGVAEAFF
NA	TRBJ2-7	NA	TRBV7-2	TGTGCCAGCAGCCTGGCCCCTGGGGCCTACGAGCAGTACTTC	CASSLAPGAYEQYF
NA	TRBJ2-3	few	TRBV5-5	TGTGCCAGCAGCTTAGACGTTTCGGTTGTGACGCAGTATTTT	CASSLDVSVVTQYF
TRBD2	TRBJ2-1	NA	TRBV5-1	TGCGCCAGCAGCCCGGGACTAGCGGGGGTGGAGCAGTTCTTC	CASSPGLAGVEQFF
TRBD1	TRBJ2-1	NA	TRBV24-1	TGTGCCACCAGTGATACCGGGACAGGGGCCGTTGAGCAGTTCTTC	CATSDTGTGAVEQFF
TRBD1	TRBJ1-6	NA	TRBV18	TGTGCCAGCTCCATGGGACAGGGGAAAAATTCACCCCTCCACTTT	CASSMGQGKNSPLHF
TRBD2	TRBJ2-7	few	TRBV10-3	TGTGCCGCCCGTGGCCTAGCGGGGGGTCTTTTCTACGAGCAGTACTTC	CAARGLAGGLFYEQYF
TRBD2	TRBJ2-4	many	TRBV7-9	TGTGCCAGCAGCCCCGGGAGGAAGGCCAAAAACATTCAGTACTTC	CASSPGRKAKNIQYF
NA	TRBJ2-5	NA	TRBV6-5	TGTGCCAGCAGTTACTCGGTCAGATTAGAGACCCAGTACTTC	CASSYSVRLETQYF
NA	TRBJ2-2	few	TRBV24-1	TGTGCCACCAGTGCCCCGAACACCGGGGAGCTGTTTTTT	CATSAPNTGELFF
NA	TRBJ2-7	NA	TRBV7-9	TGTGCCAGCAGCTCCCCTACGGGGGCTTTATACGAGCAGTACTTC	CASSSPTGALYEQYF
NA	TRBJ2-7	NA	TRBV29-1	TGCAGCGTGGGGCCCGGATACTCCTACGAGCAGTACTTC	CSVGPGYSYEQYF
NA	TRBJ2-5	few	TRBV29-1	TGCAGCGCCCAGGATGAGACCCAGTACTTC	CSAQDETQYF
TRBD2	TRBJ2-7	NA	TRBV12-3/TRBV12-4	TGTGCCAGCAAGATAGCGGGGGGGTCCTACGAGCAGTACTTC	CASKIAGGSYEQYF
NA	TRBJ2-1	NA	TRBV2	TGTGCCAGCAGTATTCAGAACTACAATGAGCAGTTCTTC	CASSIQNYNEQFF
NA	TRBJ1-2	NA	TRBV29-1	TGCAGCACCCGGGACGGCTATGGCTACACCTTC	CSTRDGYGYTF
NA	TRBJ2-3	NA	TRBV20-1	TGCAGTGCTAGGGAGGACTCAGGATCTCCTAGCACAGATACGCAGTATTTT	CSAREDSGSPSTDTQYF
NA	TRBJ2-3	few	TRBV6-1	TGTGCCAGCAGTGGGGTCGGCACAGATACGCAGTATTTT	CASSGVGTDTQYF
NA	TRBJ2-2	NA	TRBV4-2	TGTGCCAGCAGCTCGACTAGGCAGGGTGGGGAGCTGTTTTTT	CASSSTRQGGELFF
NA	TRBJ2-5	NA	TRBV7-9	TGTGCCAGCACCGATTCTTTGGTATACCCCCGTGGGGAGACCCAGTACTTC	CASTDSLVYPRGETQYF
TRBD1	TRBJ1-1	NA	TRBV2	TGTGCCAGCGGGACAGGAATGAACACTGAAGCTTTCTTT	CASGTGMNTEAFF
TRBD2	TRBJ2-1	few	TRBV5-1	TGCGCCAGCGCCGGGGGGGTGATAGATGAGCAGTTCTTC	CASAGGVIDEQFF
NA	TRBJ1-5	few	TRBV7-2	TGTGCCAGCAGCTTGATTCCCAATAGCAATCAGCCCCAGCATTTT	CASSLIPNSNQPQHF
NA	TRBJ1-4	NA	TRBV9	TGTGCCAGCAGCGTAGGCAGAACTAATGAAAAACTGTTTTTT	CASSVGRTNEKLFF
NA	TRBJ2-4	NA	TRBV5-1	TGCGCCAGCAGCTTGGACCCAGCCGTTGTAGTTCAGTACTTC	CASSLDPAVVVQYF
NA	TRBJ1-1	few	TRBV5-4	TGTGCCAGCAGCTTTGCTCTCCACAGGGCCTCTGAAGCTTTCTTT	CASSFALHRASEAFF
NA	TRBJ2-1	NA	TRBV7-6	TGTGCCAGCAGCTTAGAGACAGTTCAGAGGCAGTTCTTC	CASSLETVQRQFF
NA	TRBJ2-6	NA	TRBV12-3/TRBV12-4	TGTGCCAGCAGCCTACAGGTGGTTGGGGCCAACGTCCTGACTTTC	CASSLQVVGANVLTF
NA	TRBJ1-1	NA	TRBV5-1	TGCGCCAGCAGCTTGGGGACTGGGGGGGAAGCTTTCTTT	CASSLGTGGEAFF
TRBD2	TRBJ2-1	few	TRBV28	TGTGCCAGCAGTCAGAAGCGGGGGCGTTACAATGAGCAGTTCTTC	CASSQKRGRYNEQFF
NA	TRBJ2-3	NA	TRBV4-1	TGCGCCAGCAGCCAAAATAGCGGCAACACAGATACGCAGTATTTT	CASSQNSGNTDTQYF
NA	TRBJ2-1	NA	TRBV5-5	TGTGCCAGCAGCTCCCCGGCCGTCGACTACAATGAGCAGTTCTTC	CASSSPAVDYNEQFF
TRBD2	TRBJ2-3	NA	TRBV5-1	TGCGCCAGCAGCCCCTTAGCGGGGGGGTTCACAGATACGCAGTATTTT	CASSPLAGGFTDTQYF
NA	TRBJ2-4	NA	TRBV29-1	TGCAGCGTCAGGGGTTTGGGAAACATTCAGTACTTC	CSVRGLGNIQYF
TRBD1	TRBJ2-2	NA	TRBV5-6	TGTGCCAGCAGCCAATGGGACAGACATACCGGGGAGCTGTTTTTT	CASSQWDRHTGELFF
NA	TRBJ1-4	NA	TRBV10-3	TGTGCCATCAGCAGGGCTAATGAAAAACTGTTTTTT	CAISRANEKLFF
NA	TRBJ1-5	few	TRBV7-9	TGTGCCAGCAGCTTAGGACCGATAAACAATCAGCCCCAGCATTTT	CASSLGPINNQPQHF
NA	TRBJ2-5	few	TRBV2	TGTGCCAGCAGTGGACTAGAAGAGACCCAGTACTTC	CASSGLEETQYF
NA	TRBJ2-3	many	TRBV7-2	TGTGCCAGCAGCCTGGGCCGCACAGATACGCAGTATTTT	CASSLGRTDTQYF
NA	TRBJ1-1	NA	TRBV4-2	TGTGCCAGCAGCCAAGCCAGCACCGGGACTTACACTGAAGCTTTCTTT	CASSQASTGTYTEAFF
NA	TRBJ1-2	few	TRBV5-5	TGTGCCAGCAGCCACGACGCGGCGGGGCGGAGAGGCTACACCTTC	CASSHDAAGRRGYTF
NA	TRBJ1-2	few	TRBV12-5	TGTGCTAGTGGTTTGCGGGGGAGAGCTAACTATGGCTACACCTTC	CASGLRGRANYGYTF
TRBD1	TRBJ2-1	NA	TRBV11-2	TGTGCCAGCAGCTTGAGCAGGGGGCGCAGTCTTGAGCAGTTCTTC	CASSLSRGRSLEQFF
NA	TRBJ2-2	many	TRBV7-6	TGTGCCAGCACTGACACCGGGGAGCTGTTTTTT	CASTDTGELFF
NA	TRBJ2-1	few	TRBV5-1	TGCGCCAGCAGTTATAGATTATACAATGAGCAGTTCTTC	CASSYRLYNEQFF
NA	TRBJ2-7	few	TRBV5-1	TGCGCCAGCAGCTCTACTGCCGAGAAGTACTTC	CASSSTAEKYF
TRBD2	TRBJ2-5	once	TRBV9	TGTGCCAGCAGCCCCCGGGAGCGGGGGGGGGATCGGGCCCAGTACTTC	CASSPRERGGDRAQYF
NA	TRBJ2-3	few	TRBV10-2	TGCGCCAGCAGTGAGGAGGGGACTCGTGAAACAGATACGCAGTATTTT	CASSEEGTRETDTQYF
TRBD1	TRBJ2-3	NA	TRBV2	TGTGCCAGCAGTGAGTTAGCACGGGACAGTTTCACCCTCTATACGCAGTATTTT	CASSELARDSFTLYTQYF
NA	TRBJ2-1	few	TRBV4-1	TGCGCCAGCAGCCAGATCGGGACACTTAGGCGAAATGAGCAGTTCTTC	CASSQIGTLRRNEQFF
NA	TRBJ2-5	NA	TRBV27	TGTGCCAGTGGACGGAGGGGGCAGACCCAGTACTTC	CASGRRGQTQYF
NA	TRBJ1-6	NA	TRBV7-3	TGTGCCAGCAGCTTAGGCGGCTTACAGCGGCATTCACCCCTCCACTTT	CASSLGGLQRHSPLHF
NA	TRBJ2-5	few	TRBV7-9	TGTGCCAGCAGCTTAAGTCTTGTGGGAATAGAGACCCAGTACTTC	CASSLSLVGIETQYF